This T cell receptor (beta chain) was captured by sequencing in a study of glioma-infiltrating T cells. Study outcomes and limitations: Patients with low tissue-blood divergence carried a signature set of shared blood CDR3 motifs.

TCR alpha and beta CDR3 regions were amplified from RNA using iRepertoire nested multiplex PCR. TCRdb analysed the multiplex PCR reads with MiXCR anew, one entry per CDR3 protein. The sample has around 350,000 distinct CDR3 sequences, less than 50% seen once. This clonotype turned up a few times. What it binds is not known. The origin of this receptor is a human donor with low-grade glioma or glioblastoma, undergoing nonglioma brain surgery, or in good health (not recorded which). Sequencing was done on a sample of glioma tissue, nonneoplastic brain tissue, or PBMCs (not recorded which).

CDR3: CATSDPGRTYEQYF. The CDR3 DNA reads TGTGCCACCAGTGACCCTGGACGGACTTACGAGCAGTACTTC. V and J are TRBV24-1 and TRBJ2-7; TRBD2 might be the D (5 bases). Trimming pared 4 bases from V and 4 bases from J, leaving 13 bases between. CDR3 size: 14 residues. Per the germline V gene, CDR1 is KGHDR and CDR2 is SFDVKD.